This T cell receptor beta chain was identified during a study of T cells in localized non-small cell lung cancer. Study results and caveats: Uninvolved nearby lung showed the greatest T cell clonality, exceeding that found in tumor. Among the top 100 tumor clones, a median about 52 appeared in adjacent lung. There was an association of higher blood T cell density with longer overall survival.

Concerning this clone itself: The antigen is not known.

The ends were cut back, 7 bases at V and 7 bases at J, with 20 bases in the middle. CDR3 size: 14 residues. CDR1 is MDHEN, CDR2 SYDVKM, per germline. Measured with immunoSEQ multiplex PCR; TCRdb has only the in-frame clones, and not every one. The repertoire holds tens of thousands of clones, around 85% seen once, with approximately 6.4% in the top ten. The origin of this receptor is a man aged 35-75 years with stage I lung adenocarcinoma. The chain is built from TRBV28 and TRBJ2-7; TRBD2 is a possible D gene (7 bases). The sequences come from peripheral blood, collected before any cancer treatment. CDR3 amino acids: CASTPGGGVWEQYF. In nucleotides, the CDR3 is TGTGCCAGCACCCCAGGAGGGGGGGTGTGGGAGCAGTACTTC.